This passage covers 8 T cell receptor beta chains from one sample sequenced in a study of neoadjuvant anti-PD-1 for oral cavity cancer. Assay used: immunoSEQ multiplex PCR; TCRdb lists only in-frame clones, some missing. The data show under 85,000 clones, with 84% seen just once and 2.5% to 3.5% held by the top ten. This specimen was PBMCs, taken before nivolumab (anti-PD-1) treatment. Receptors originate from a person aged 35-79 years with oral cavity squamous cell carcinoma.

The rearrangement joins TRBV15 to TRBJ1-2; a possible D gene is TRBD1 (5 bases). The V and J ends lost 1 base and 5 bases respectively, with 14 bases between them. Germline V gene sequence: CDR1 LNHNV, CDR2 YYDKDF (reference sequence). CDR3 size: 15 residues. CDR3 in amino acids: CATSRAGGFRYGYTF. CDR3 sequence (DNA): TGTGCCACCAGCAGAGCGGGGGGTTTTAGATATGGCTACACCTTC.

This rearrangement joins TRBV27 to TRBJ1-1; 9 nucleotides match TRBD1. This CDR3 has 17 amino acids. Germline V CDR1 and CDR2: MNHEY, SMNVEV (reference sequence). V gave up 3 bases and J gave up 5 bases; unmatched junction bases: 13. The CDR3 region is CASSFSQGAPRKTEAFF. In DNA, the CDR3 is TGTGCCAGCAGTTTCTCACAGGGGGCGCCCAGGAAGACTGAAGCTTTCTTT.

This chain connects TRBV5-1 to TRBJ1-3, with no clear D. Trimming removed 0 bases from V and 2 bases from J, with 12 bases in between. This CDR3 is built from 16 residues. Germline loops: CDR1 SGHRS, CDR2 YFSETQ. The CDR3 spells CASSLAPEGTGNTIYF. CDR3 bases: TGCGCCAGCAGCTTGGCCCCGGAGGGAACTGGAAACACCATATATTTT.

The chain is built from TRBV4-1 and TRBJ2-5; D unresolved. This CDR3 contains 14 residues. Looked up from germline, CDR1 is MGHRA and CDR2 is YSYEKL. Trimming stripped 4 bases from V and 3 bases from J, with 12 bases between. This chain's CDR3 is CASSPDHSKETQYF. Here the CDR3 DNA reads TGCGCCAGCAGCCCAGATCACAGCAAAGAGACCCAGTACTTC.

This chain links TRBV7-9 with TRBJ2-2; D remains ambiguous. This CDR3 has 12 residues. In germline, CDR1 is SEHNR, CDR2 FQNEAQ (reference sequence). V dropped 3 bases and J dropped 6 bases, with 5 bases sitting between them. The CDR3: CASSFFPGELFF. CDR3 nucleotide sequence: TGTGCCAGCAGCTTTTTTCCCGGGGAGCTGTTTTTT.

The table lists this clone with a count of one. This chain connects TRBV7-8 to TRBJ1-3; D is ambiguous. This CDR3 has 16 residues. From germline, CDR1 is SGHVS and CDR2 FQNEAQ. The V end was cut by 1 base, the J end by 0 bases, with 10 bases between. The DNA of the CDR3 is TGTGCCAGCAGCTTAGGTGCAGCGGGCTCTGGAAACACCATATATTTT. Residues: CASSLGAAGSGNTIYF.

The rearrangement links TRBV6-5 to TRBJ1-1; a weak D match, TRBD1 (6 bases). The germline V gene has CDR1 MNHEY and CDR2 SVGAGI. Trimming removed 2 bases from V and 7 bases from J, with 14 bases in between. The CDR3 is 14 amino acids. The chain's CDR3 is CASSYLQGSGEAFF. DNA of the CDR3: TGTGCCAGCAGTTACCTACAGGGTAGTGGTGAAGCTTTCTTT.

V and J are TRBV18 and TRBJ1-1, with D perhaps TRBD1 (6 bases). The V end was cut by 4 bases, the J end by 1 base, with 7 bases between. CDR3 size: 13 residues. The germline V gene encodes CDR1 KGHSH and CDR2 LQKENI. The CDR3 nucleotides read TGTGCCAGCTCACTGGGACAGAACACTGAAGCTTTCTTT. This codes for CASSLGQNTEAFF.